A single sample is the source of the 14 T cell receptor beta chains below, sequenced in a study of blood T cell repertoires in COVID-19. Method: immunoSEQ multiplex PCR; TCRdb's copy keeps in-frame clones and lacks some. The sample yields fewer than 150,000 clones, 84% seen once. Source material: peripheral blood. These TCRs come from a woman aged 30 to 39 who had recovered from COVID-19.

The chain couples TRBV5-6 to TRBJ2-2; 8 bases fit TRBD2. CDR1 and CDR2 (germline): SGHDT, YYEEEE. CDR3 length: 15 amino acids. With V trimmed by 2 bases and J by 1 base, 1 base remained unmatched. The CDR3 DNA follows: TGTGCCAGCAGCTTAGCGGGGGAGAACACCGGGGAGCTGTTTTTT. This gives the protein CASSLAGENTGELFF. The full variable domain, rest sourced from reference TRBV5-6 and TRBJ2-2, is DAGVTQSPTHLIKTRGQQVTLRCSPKSGHDTVSWYQQALGQGPQFIFQYYEEEERQRGNFPDRFSGHQFPNYSSELNVNALLLGDSALYLCASSLAGENTGELFFGEGSRLTVL.

For this clone: Different DNA sequences within this sample yield the same CDR3. The rearrangement joins TRBV7-9 to TRBJ2-3, with D possibly matching TRBD2 (5 bases). V dropped 3 bases and J dropped 5 bases, with 6 bases sitting between them. Germline assignment: CDR1 SEHNR and CDR2 FQNEAQ (reference sequence). The CDR3 consists of 12 residues. CDR3 nucleotides: TGTGCCAGCAGCTTTGGAGGAGATACGCAGTATTTT. Translating gives CASSFGGDTQYF.

V is TRBV6-5 and J is TRBJ1-6; 7 positions match TRBD1. Germline V gives CDR1 MNHEY, CDR2 SVGAGI. The CDR3 spans 15 residues. V was pared by 2 bases and J by 7 bases, with 5 bases of the junction left unmatched. Here the CDR3 reads CASSYDRARNSPLHF. CDR3 in DNA: TGTGCCAGCAGTTACGACAGGGCCCGGAATTCACCCCTCCACTTT.

The chain uses TRBV2 and TRBJ2-7; TRBD2 matches at 13 bases. CDR3 length: 14 amino acids. Looked up from germline, CDR1 is SNHLY and CDR2 is FYNNEI. The V and J ends lost 4 bases and 6 bases, in that order; junction bases with no gene match: 3. The CDR3 DNA sequence: TGTGCCAGCAGTGCACTAGCGGGAGGGGGCGAGCAGTACTTC. Its translation is CASSALAGGGEQYF.

This chain joins TRBV11-2 and TRBJ2-7; a weak D match, TRBD2 (5 bases). The length of the CDR3 is 12 residues. V was shortened by 5 bases and J by 5 bases, with 10 bases between the two germline ends. Germline CDR1 SGHAT, CDR2 FQNNGV. CDR3 region: CASSRHGDEQYF. The DNA of the CDR3 is TGTGCCAGCAGCCGCCACGGGGACGAGCAGTACTTC.

The chain joins TRBV14 to TRBJ2-3; 9 nucleotides align to TRBD1. V lost 0 bases to trimming and J lost 5 bases; unmatched junction nucleotides: 12. The CDR3 runs to 18 residues. Germline V gene lookup returns CDR1 SGHDN and CDR2 FVKESK. The CDR3 region has the DNA TGTGCCAGCAGCCAAGAGGGGATGACAGGGGGTTTCCTAGATACGCAGTATTTT. Translation: CASSQEGMTGGFLDTQYF.

V is TRBV28 and J is TRBJ1-4, with a possible D match to TRBD1 (5 bases). V dropped 2 bases and J dropped 5 bases, with 9 bases sitting between them. This CDR3 contains 14 residues. The germline gives CDR1 MDHEN, CDR2 SYDVKM. CDR3 DNA sequence: TGTGCCAGCAGTTTAATTGGGGGGAATGAAAAACTGTTTTTT. Translated, it gives CASSLIGGNEKLFF.

CDR3 protein: CASSTLGSGYEQYF. The CDR3 region has the DNA TGTGCCAGTAGTACCCTTGGGAGTGGGTACGAGCAGTACTTC. The chain couples TRBV19 to TRBJ2-7; possibly TRBD2 for D (5 bases). The CDR3 has 14 amino acids. Trimming removed 4 bases from V and 4 bases from J, with 14 bases in between. Germline V gene sequence: CDR1 LNHDA, CDR2 SQIVND (reference sequence).

J is TRBJ1-5 and V is TRBV10-3; D is perhaps TRBD1 (5 bases). This CDR3 spans 14 amino acids. Germline values: CDR1 ENHRY, CDR2 SYGVKD. The V and J ends lost 0 bases and 5 bases respectively, with 8 bases between them. The CDR3 here is CAISESGGDQPQHF. CDR3 in DNA: TGTGCCATCAGTGAGTCGGGAGGGGATCAGCCCCAGCATTTT.

The rearrangement links TRBV29-1 to TRBJ1-2; D might be TRBD1 (5 bases). This CDR3 is 13 amino acids long. Trimming shortened V by 3 bases and J by 7 bases, and 15 bases separated the two germline ends. CDR1 SQVTM and CDR2 ANQGSEA come from the germline V gene. CDR3 bases: TGCAGCGTTGAGCTAGGCAGGAGGGGTGGCTACACCTTC. Translated, it gives CSVELGRRGGYTF. Together with reference TRBV29-1 and TRBJ1-2, the CDR3 gives the full variable domain: SAVISQKPSRDICQRGTSLTIQCQVDSQVTMMFWYRQQPGQSLTLIATANQGSEATYESGFVIDKFPISRPNLTFSTLTVSNMSPEDSSIYLCSVELGRRGGYTFGSGTRLTVV.

V is TRBV4-2 and J is TRBJ2-7; 7 bases match TRBD2. This CDR3 comprises 15 residues. Trimming removed 5 bases from V and 2 bases from J; junction bases left unmatched: 9. Per the germline V gene, CDR1 is LGHNA and CDR2 is YNFKEQ. The CDR3 DNA follows: TGTGCCAGCAGCTCCTTGCGGGGGACTGCCTACGAGCAGTACTTC. Translated: CASSSLRGTAYEQYF.

The chain carries TRBV9 and TRBJ1-2, with D perhaps matching TRBD1 (5 bases). CDR1 and CDR2 (germline): SGDLS, YYNGEE. The CDR3 sequence is 11 residues long. Trimming took 6 bases from V and 2 from J, leaving 5 bases between them. CDR3 nucleotides: TGTGCCAGCAAGGGGAACTATGGCTACACCTTC. Translating it yields CASKGNYGYTF. The full variable domain, with the rest looked up from reference TRBV9 and TRBJ1-2, is DSGVTQTPKHLITATGQRVTLRCSPRSGDLSVYWYQQSLDQGLQFLIQYYNGEERAKGNILERFSAQQFPDLHSELNLSSLELGDSALYFCASKGNYGYTFGSGTRLTVV.

The genes are TRBV7-9 and TRBJ2-3; tentatively, D is TRBD1 (5 bases). This CDR3 has 16 amino acids. Trimming pared 5 bases from V and 2 bases from J, leaving 17 bases between. From germline, CDR1 is SEHNR and CDR2 FQNEAQ (reference sequence). CDR3 in DNA: TGTGCCAGCAGCCCCCGTTTAGGGGCCACCACAGATACGCAGTATTTT. Protein: CASSPRLGATTDTQYF.

In its sample, this clone was seen once. The chain links TRBV27 to TRBJ1-3; no reliable D call. The CDR3 has 15 residues. Germline loops: CDR1 MNHEY, CDR2 SMNVEV (reference sequence). Trimming shortened V by 0 bases and J by 4 bases, and 10 bases separated the two germline ends. The chain's CDR3 is CASSLSAIPGNTIYF. In nucleotides, the CDR3 is TGTGCCAGCAGTTTATCGGCAATACCGGGAAACACCATATATTTT.